The present TCR beta chain was sequenced within a study of shared clonotypes between healthy human individuals. Sequencing was performed with immunoSEQ multiplex PCR; in TCRdb, only in-frame clones are kept and a portion is missing. The sample shows approximately 640,000 clones, about 92% of them seen only once. The TCR sequence derives from a man between 18 and 29 years old in good health. Some clones in this sample may be carry-over from other donors' samples. Sequencing was performed on memory CD8+ T cells from PBMCs. The subset denotes: CD45RO+ cells pooled with CCR7-negative TemRA cells.

CDR3 nucleotide sequence: TGTGCCAGTACCCTAAGGACAGGGGGCTCTGGCACTGAAGCTTTCTTT. Translating it yields CASTLRTGGSGTEAFF. The chain joins TRBV19 to TRBJ1-1, with 11 bases that match TRBD1. Trimming cost V 7 bases and J 4 bases; bases outside gene matches: 11. The germline gives CDR1 LNHDA, CDR2 SQIVND (reference sequence). CDR3 length: 16 residues.